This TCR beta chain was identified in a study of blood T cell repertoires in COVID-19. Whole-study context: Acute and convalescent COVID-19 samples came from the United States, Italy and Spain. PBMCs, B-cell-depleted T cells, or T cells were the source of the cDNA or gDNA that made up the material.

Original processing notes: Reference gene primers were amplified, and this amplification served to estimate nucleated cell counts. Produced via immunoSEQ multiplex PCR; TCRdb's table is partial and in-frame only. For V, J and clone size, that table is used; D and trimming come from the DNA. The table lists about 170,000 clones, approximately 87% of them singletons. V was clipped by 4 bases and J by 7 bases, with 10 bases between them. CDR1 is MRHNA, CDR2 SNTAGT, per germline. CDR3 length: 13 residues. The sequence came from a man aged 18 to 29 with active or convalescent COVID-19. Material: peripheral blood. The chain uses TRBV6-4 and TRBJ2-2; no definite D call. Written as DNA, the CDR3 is TGTGCCAGCAGTGGGGCCGTGAGCGGGGAGCTGTTTTTT. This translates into CASSGAVSGELFF.